These T cell receptor beta chains were read from a single sample in a study of blood T cell repertoires in COVID-19. Generated by immunoSEQ multiplex PCR, the TCRdb table keeps only in-frame clones and is missing some. The repertoire holds around 68,000 clones, approximately 90% seen once, with around 1.5% in the top ten. Sequencing was done on a sample of peripheral blood. Source of these receptors: a human donor in a cohort sampled during active COVID-19. Both conserved end residues are part of each CDR3. The D gene is left open where the match is weak. Only part of the rows carry a size: once, few, many, or a class if the clone is expanded.

J | V | size | D | DNA | CDR3
TRBJ2-1 | TRBV7-2 | - | - | TGTGCCAGCAGCCTTGGGACACAGGGCAGTGAGCAGTTCTTC | CASSLGTQGSEQFF
TRBJ2-7 | TRBV27 | - | TRBD1 | TGTGCCAGCAGCCGAACAGGGGGCACCTACGAGCAGTACTTC | CASSRTGGTYEQYF
TRBJ2-3 | TRBV11-3 | - | - | TGTGCCAGCAGCTTAGTTTTGACAGAGCGCACAGATACGCAGTATTTT | CASSLVLTERTDTQYF
TRBJ1-6 | TRBV5-4 | - | TRBD1 | TGTGCCAGCAGCTTAGGACAGGCGCACTCCTATAATTCACCCCTCCACTTT | CASSLGQAHSYNSPLHF
TRBJ1-1 | TRBV28 | - | - | TGTGCCAGCAGTTTGCAGGGGCCTGGGGCGGGCACTGAAGCTTTCTTT | CASSLQGPGAGTEAFF
TRBJ1-5 | TRBV5-6 | - | - | TGTGCCAGCAGCTTGGTAGGGGGACAGCCCCAGCATTTT | CASSLVGGQPQHF
TRBJ1-5 | TRBV6-5 | - | TRBD1 | TGTGCAATCAGGGGGTTGGAGGGCAATCAGCCCCAGCATTTT | CAIRGLEGNQPQHF
TRBJ1-1 | TRBV19 | - | - | TGTGCCAGTAGTTCGTCAGGGCGTCTACAGAGCACTGAAGCTTTCTTT | CASSSSGRLQSTEAFF
TRBJ1-1 | TRBV9 | - | - | TGTGCCAGCAGCAGTTTTAGTGGGGGCTGGATGAACACTGAAGCTTTCTTT | CASSSFSGGWMNTEAFF
TRBJ2-1 | TRBV5-1 | - | - | TGCGCCAGCTCTAAGGGGGAGAGATACAATGAGCAGTTCTTC | CASSKGERYNEQFF
TRBJ2-1 | TRBV9 | - | TRBD2 | TGTGCCAGCAGCGGAGGAGCGGGGGTCTGGGATGAGCAGTTCTTC | CASSGGAGVWDEQFF
TRBJ1-1 | TRBV7-9 | - | TRBD1 | TGTGCCAGCAGCTTCTCCGGGACAGGGGGGACTGAAGCTTTCTTT | CASSFSGTGGTEAFF
TRBJ2-7 | TRBV11-2 | once | - | TGTGCCAGCAGGGAAGGGGGCGAGCAGTACTTC | CASREGGEQYF
TRBJ2-1 | TRBV29-1 | - | TRBD1 | TGCAGCGTTGAACCTTTCGGACAGGGCTACAATGAGCAGTTCTTC | CSVEPFGQGYNEQFF
TRBJ1-5 | TRBV7-6 | - | - | TGTGCCAGCAGCCAGGAGGCAGGACAGAGCAATCAGCCCCAGCATTTT | CASSQEAGQSNQPQHF
TRBJ2-3 | TRBV4-3 | - | - | TGCGCCAGCAGCCAAGATTACCCCGGGACTAGCACAGATACGCAGTATTTT | CASSQDYPGTSTDTQYF
TRBJ2-2 | TRBV19 | - | - | TGTGCCAGTCACCTCCGGGTGAACACCGGGGAGCTGTTTTTT | CASHLRVNTGELFF
TRBJ2-3 | TRBV5-1 | - | - | TGCGCCAGCAGCTTGGTGGCAACCACAGATACGCAGTATTTT | CASSLVATTDTQYF
TRBJ2-3 | TRBV28 | - | - | TGTGCCAGCACAAACTCACGGACAAGCACAGATACGCAGTATTTT | CASTNSRTSTDTQYF
TRBJ2-3 | TRBV18 | - | TRBD2 | TGTGCCAGCTCACTGCGCGGGAGAAGCACAGATACGCAGTATTTT | CASSLRGRSTDTQYF
TRBJ2-2 | TRBV5-6 | - | - | TGTGCCAGCAGGGAGCCAGGGGCCGGGGAGCTGTTTTTT | CASREPGAGELFF
TRBJ1-4 | TRBV4-3 | - | - | TGCGCCAGCAGCCAAGTTTCTGCAGGGCCAAATGAAAAACTGTTTTTT | CASSQVSAGPNEKLFF
TRBJ1-1 | TRBV7-2 | - | - | TGTGCCAGCAGCTTACAACAGGGTGGGACTGAAGCTTTCTTT | CASSLQQGGTEAFF
TRBJ2-6 | TRBV4-2 | - | - | TGTGCCAGCAGCGGCCCAGAAGGTCCGGGGAGCTCTGGGGCCAACGTCCTGACTTTC | CASSGPEGPGSSGANVLTF
TRBJ2-2 | TRBV7-6 | - | TRBD1 | TGTGCCAGCAGCTTAGAGGGACAGACCACCGGGGAGCTGTTTTTT | CASSLEGQTTGELFF
TRBJ2-3 | TRBV12-3/TRBV12-4 | - | - | TGTGCCAGCAGTTTAGCGCGTGGAGATACGCAGTATTTT | CASSLARGDTQYF
TRBJ1-1 | TRBV10-3 | - | - | TGTGCCATCAGGAGGGAGGGCACTGAAGCTTTCTTT | CAIRREGTEAFF
TRBJ2-7 | TRBV24-1 | - | TRBD2 | TGTGCCACCAGTGTTGGGGGGGTCGAGCAGTACTTC | CATSVGGVEQYF
TRBJ1-3 | TRBV6-5 | - | - | TGTGCCAGCAGACTGACACTGGGAAACACCATATATTTT | CASRLTLGNTIYF
TRBJ2-3 | TRBV7-2 | - | - | TGTGCCAGCAGCTTACTGCAAGGGGCCGATACGCAGTATTTT | CASSLLQGADTQYF
TRBJ1-1 | TRBV28 | - | - | TGTGCCAGCAGTTTAATAATGGCTAGGGGCACTGAAGCTTTCTTT | CASSLIMARGTEAFF
TRBJ2-1 | TRBV4-2 | once | TRBD2 | TGTGCCAGCAGCCTTCAGGCGATAGCGGGAGGGCCTGTTTTGAATGAGCAGTTCTTC | CASSLQAIAGGPVLNEQFF
TRBJ2-1 | TRBV6-1 | few | - | TGTGCCAGCAGTGAATTTTCGGCAGGGTCTAGCTCCTACAATGAGCAGTTCTTC | CASSEFSAGSSSYNEQFF
TRBJ2-3 | TRBV24-1 | - | - | TGTGCCACCAGTGATACGACAGCCAGCACAGATACGCAGTATTTT | CATSDTTASTDTQYF
TRBJ2-1 | TRBV7-2 | - | TRBD1 | TGTGCCAGCAGCTTAGAACAGGGGGTGCACAATGAGCAGTTCTTC | CASSLEQGVHNEQFF
TRBJ2-1 | TRBV7-9 | - | TRBD2 | TGTGCCAGCACACTAGCGGGAGGGGTCAATGAGCAGTTCTTC | CASTLAGGVNEQFF
TRBJ1-1 | TRBV28 | - | - | TGTGCCAGCAGTTTAAGGACATATACGCAAAACACTGAAGCTTTCTTT | CASSLRTYTQNTEAFF
TRBJ1-1 | TRBV6-5 | once | - | TGTGCCAGCAGTAGAAGGGAGGCTGCGAACACTGAAGCTTTCTTT | CASSRREAANTEAFF
TRBJ2-7 | TRBV11-2 | - | TRBD2 | TGTGCCAGCAGCTTATTGTTCCAGGGGACTAGCGAGTACGAGCAGTACTTC | CASSLLFQGTSEYEQYF
TRBJ1-4 | TRBV5-4 | - | - | TGTGCCAGCAGCCGGGGTGCCGCGGGGGAGAATGAAAAACTGTTTTTT | CASSRGAAGENEKLFF
TRBJ2-7 | TRBV18 | - | TRBD1 | TGTGCCAGCTCACCCCCGGGACAGCCTGCCTACGAGCAGTACTTC | CASSPPGQPAYEQYF
TRBJ2-3 | TRBV7-3 | - | TRBD2 | TGTGCCAGCAGCCCCCCGCCCGGGACTAGGGGTTCCACAGATACGCAGTATTTT | CASSPPPGTRGSTDTQYF
TRBJ2-6 | TRBV18 | - | TRBD1 | TGTGCCAGCTCACTACAACAGGGGGCGTTATCTGGGGCCAACGTCCTGACTTTC | CASSLQQGALSGANVLTF
TRBJ2-1 | TRBV7-9 | - | TRBD1 | TGTGCCAGCACCCCGGGACAGGGGTTCGGTGAGCAGTTCTTC | CASTPGQGFGEQFF
TRBJ2-2 | TRBV6-5 | - | TRBD1 | TGTGCCAGCAACAGGGGCGCGGCCGGGGAGCTGTTTTTT | CASNRGAAGELFF
TRBJ2-6 | TRBV4-3 | - | - | TGCGCCAGCAGCCAAGCAGGGACTGGGGCCAACGTCCTGACTTTC | CASSQAGTGANVLTF
TRBJ2-6 | TRBV7-2 | - | TRBD1 | TGTGCCAGCAGCGTAGACAGGGGGTGGATAGGGTCTGGGGCCAACGTCCTGACTTTC | CASSVDRGWIGSGANVLTF